Below, 17 T cell receptor beta chains from the same sample are listed, as sequenced in a study of blood T cell repertoires in COVID-19. Data came from immunoSEQ multiplex PCR; TCRdb stores just in-frame clones and leaves some out. The sample has fewer than 400,000 clones; 85% are singletons. The sequenced material came from PBMCs or T cells enriched from blood (not recorded which). These receptor sequences come from a woman aged 25 to 45 who had been exposed to COVID-19.

The chain uses TRBV19 and TRBJ2-2, with 9 positions matching TRBD1. Germline V gives CDR1 LNHDA, CDR2 SQIVND (reference sequence). The CDR3 is made up of 15 amino acids. V trimming: 2 bases; J trimming: 6 bases; junction bases outside the gene matches: 4. The CDR3 reads CASSITGGASGELFF. The CDR3 DNA reads TGTGCCAGTAGTATAACAGGGGGCGCGTCCGGGGAGCTGTTTTTT.

This chain links TRBV19 with TRBJ1-5, with D unclear. The germline gives CDR1 LNHDA, CDR2 SQIVND (reference sequence). V lost 2 bases and J lost 0, with 11 bases in between. This CDR3 is 16 amino acids long. CDR3 protein: CASSINGRNSNQPQHF. The CDR3 nucleotides read TGTGCCAGTAGTATAAACGGGAGGAATAGCAATCAGCCCCAGCATTTT.

The chain has TRBV7-3 and TRBJ1-6; unclear D gene. The V and J ends lost 1 base and 9 bases respectively, with 7 bases between them. The CDR3 length is 13 residues. The V gene's germline CDR1 is SGHTA and CDR2 FQGTGA. Here the CDR3 reads CASSLSSRSPLHF. DNA of the CDR3: TGTGCCAGCAGCTTAAGTTCTCGTTCACCCCTCCACTTT.

This chain connects TRBV7-9 to TRBJ1-4; TRBD1 matches at 7 bases. CDR3 length: 14 amino acids. Germline trimming cut 4 bases from V and 10 bases from J; bases unmatched to any gene: 9. CDR1 and CDR2 from the germline V gene are SEHNR and FQNEAQ (reference sequence). CDR3 in amino acids: CASSSTGTVVKLFF. CDR3 coding DNA: TGTGCCAGCAGCTCGACCGGGACAGTCGTAAAACTGTTTTTT.

V is TRBV4-3 and J is TRBJ2-7; TRBD1 agrees at 8 bases. V lost 1 base to trimming and J lost 4 bases; unmatched junction nucleotides: 9. Germline CDR1 and CDR2: LGHNA and YSLEER. This CDR3 region has 16 residues. The CDR3 loop is CASSQGHQGAFYEQYF. In DNA, the CDR3 is TGCGCCAGCAGCCAAGGTCATCAGGGGGCCTTTTACGAGCAGTACTTC.

This clone appeared a single time. The rearrangement links TRBV28 to TRBJ2-3, with D unclear. Germline V CDR1 and CDR2: MDHEN, SYDVKM. V dropped 11 bases and J dropped 1 base, with 19 bases sitting between them. The CDR3 runs 15 residues. The CDR3 region is CASTAPGEGTDTQYF. The CDR3 DNA sequence: TGTGCCTCGACCGCGCCGGGTGAAGGCACAGATACGCAGTATTTT.

This clone was seen only once. The rearrangement links TRBV27 to TRBJ2-2; a possible D gene is TRBD2 (6 bases). The germline CDR1 and CDR2 sequences are MNHEY and SMNVEV (reference sequence). The CDR3 is made up of 16 amino acids. V lost 3 bases and J 9 bases, leaving 20 bases between the germline ends. CDR3: CASSFLGVAAGRELFF. The CDR3 bases are TGTGCCAGCAGTTTTCTCGGGGTAGCGGCGGGGAGGGAGCTGTTTTTT.

The V and J genes are TRBV11-2 and TRBJ1-5; 7 nucleotides match TRBD1. The CDR3 is 14 amino acids. Germline loops: CDR1 SGHAT, CDR2 FQNNGV. Unmatched junction bases numbered 7, after V lost 5 bases and J lost 6 bases. The DNA of the CDR3 is TGTGCCAGCAGCCCGGGGACAGCTTCTCAGCCCCAGCATTTT. Residues: CASSPGTASQPQHF.

This chain uses TRBV28 with TRBJ1-1; 7 bases fit TRBD1. The V segment lost 10 bases and the J segment 1 base; nucleotides outside the gene matches: 3. CDR1 is MDHEN and CDR2 is SYDVKM in the germline V gene. This CDR3 spans 12 amino acids. The CDR3 here is CANQGGNTEAFF. CDR3 nucleotide sequence: TGTGCCAATCAGGGGGGGAACACTGAAGCTTTCTTT.

CDR3 amino acids: CASSVGQGGDGNTIYF. The CDR3 nucleotides read TGTGCCAGCAGCGTAGGTCAGGGAGGTGATGGAAACACCATATATTTT. The chain joins TRBV9 to TRBJ1-3, with a possible D match to TRBD1 (5 bases). Germline CDR1 reads SGDLS; CDR2 reads YYNGEE. The V gene lost 0 bases and the J gene lost 3 bases, with 13 bases spanning the gap. This CDR3 comprises 16 residues.

The rearrangement uses TRBV14 and TRBJ2-7; 10 bases match TRBD1. After removal of 0 bases from V and 4 bases from J, the junction contained 9 bases not matched to a gene. Germline-derived CDR1 and CDR2 are SGHDN and FVKESK. CDR3 length: 17 residues. The CDR3 DNA reads TGTGCCAGCAGCCAAGATCTAGGACAGGGGGTAGGATACGAGCAGTACTTC. This translates into CASSQDLGQGVGYEQYF.

In its sample, this clone was seen a few times. The rearrangement uses TRBV4-2 and TRBJ1-2, with TRBD1 as a possible D gene (6 bases). Germline-derived CDR1 and CDR2 are LGHNA and YNFKEQ. With 0 bases removed from V and 8 bases from J, the gap between germline ends came to 10 bases. The CDR3 runs 13 residues. The CDR3 sequence is CASSQEGQRGYTF. Written as DNA, the CDR3 is TGTGCCAGCAGCCAAGAGGGACAACGGGGCTACACCTTC.

CDR3 DNA sequence: TGTGCCAGCAGCGAGGGACAGGTCACTGAAGCTTTCTTT. It codes for CASSEGQVTEAFF. This sequence joins TRBV7-3 and TRBJ1-1, with TRBD1 matching 8 bases. The CDR3 sequence is 13 residues long. The V gene's germline CDR1 is SGHTA and CDR2 FQGTGA. The V and J ends lost 5 bases and 4 bases, in that order; junction bases with no gene match: 3.

This clone was detected ten times or more. The chain couples TRBV4-1 to TRBJ1-2; D is uncertain. V gave up 1 base and J gave up 3 bases, with 12 bases separating them. The CDR3 runs 15 residues. The germline gives CDR1 MGHRA, CDR2 YSYEKL. The DNA for the CDR3 is TGCGCCAGCAGCCAAGCCGGCACGGCGGACTATGGCTACACCTTC. As protein: CASSQAGTADYGYTF.

This chain uses TRBV4-1 with TRBJ2-1, with 7 nucleotides matching TRBD1. Trimming at V came to 0 bases and at J to 4 bases, leaving 6 bases not matched to a gene. The CDR3 runs 16 residues. Looked up from germline, CDR1 is MGHRA and CDR2 is YSYEKL. CDR3 amino acids: CASSQDLQGVYNEQFF. For the CDR3, the DNA is TGCGCCAGCAGCCAAGATCTCCAGGGGGTGTACAATGAGCAGTTCTTC.

DNA of the CDR3: TGTGCCAGCAGCTTAGCAGGGGAGAACACTGAAGCTTTCTTT. Its translation: CASSLAGENTEAFF. The V call is TRBV7-9, the J call TRBJ1-1, with D maybe TRBD1 (5 bases). V was trimmed by 0 bases and J by 1 base, leaving 6 bases between them. Germline V gene lookup returns CDR1 SEHNR and CDR2 FQNEAQ (reference sequence). This CDR3 contains 14 residues.

The J gene is TRBJ2-1, the V gene TRBV4-1; unclear D gene. Trimming took off 4 bases at V and 0 bases at J, with 10 bases between the two ends. The CDR3 totals 15 residues. Germline V gives CDR1 MGHRA, CDR2 YSYEKL. The CDR3 DNA is TGCGCCAGCAGCCCCGACTCAAGCTCCTACAATGAGCAGTTCTTC. This codes for CASSPDSSSYNEQFF.